Each of the 2 T cell receptor beta chains below was sequenced from the same sample in a study of control samples from healthy donors and cancer patients. The repertoire was sequenced with immunoSEQ multiplex PCR; TCRdb's copy has only in-frame clones and lacks some. Of 150,000 or so clones listed, roughly 94% are singletons. Sequencing used blood. These receptor sequences come from a man in his forties or fifties in good health.

The chain carries TRBV28 and TRBJ1-1, with a tentative D call TRBD1 (5 bases). The CDR3 extends over 13 amino acids. Trimming pared 7 bases from V and 0 bases from J, leaving 9 bases between. Germline CDR1 MDHEN, CDR2 SYDVKM. The CDR3 region is CASTQGMNTEAFF. The CDR3 region has the DNA TGTGCCAGCACTCAGGGCATGAACACTGAAGCTTTCTTT.

The rearrangement links TRBV6-1 to TRBJ1-1; D remains ambiguous. Trimming removed 2 bases from V and 2 bases from J, with 6 bases in between. The CDR3 has 13 amino acids. Germline values: CDR1 MNHNS, CDR2 SASEGT. The CDR3 DNA reads as TGTGCCAGCAGTGAACAGAGAAACACTGAAGCTTTCTTT. This encodes CASSEQRNTEAFF.